This entry is about one TCR beta chain. Profiled with immunoSEQ multiplex PCR; TCRdb holds only in-frame clones, not every one. The sample has 25,000 to 35,000 clones, roughly 70% seen once. All patients experienced relapse after autologous stem cell transplantation, and brentuximab vedotin exposure was variable. Germline CDR1 is LNHDA and CDR2 is SQIVND (reference sequence). Trimming took 4 bases from V and 1 from J, leaving 9 bases between them. The CDR3 covers 14 residues. This sample was included in a study of PD-1 blockade in classical Hodgkin lymphoma. The genes are TRBV19 and TRBJ2-3; D is unresolved. Sequences were derived from peripheral blood mononuclear cells (PBMCs), sampled before the second cycle of nivolumab. This clonotype originated in a human donor with classical Hodgkin lymphoma. CDR3 DNA sequence: TGTGCCAGTAGTACCGGACCCGGCACAGATACGCAGTATTTT. This encodes CASSTGPGTDTQYF.